The rows below give T cell receptor beta chains drawn from one sample of a study of CD8 T cells in Susac syndrome. Using its own MiXCR run on the immunoSEQ multiplex PCR reads, TCRdb lists one record per CDR3 protein. This table holds roughly 200,000 distinct CDR3 sequences, around 93% found once. Sequencing was done on a sample of CD4+ T cells from PBMCs. These receptors were collected from a human donor with multiple sclerosis. The CDR3 runs from the conserved cysteine through the conserved F or W. Fields, in order: J gene, CDR3 length, V gene, D gene, clone size, CDR3 DNA, CDR3 protein. A D gene is named only where the DNA matches it firmly. A row's size may be missing; if present it is once, few, many or a size class.

>TRBJ1-2|15|TRBV7-9|.|.
TGTGCCACCCCGCGGGGGGGGCCGTTTCACTATGGCTACACCTTC
CATPRGGPFHYGYTF
>TRBJ1-1|12|TRBV30|TRBD1|.
TGTGCCTGGGAACAGGGGAGAACTGAAGCTTTCTTT
CAWEQGRTEAFF
>TRBJ1-2|14|TRBV12-3/TRBV12-4|TRBD1|.
TGTGCCAGCAGTTTGCACAGGGGCTTCGGTGGCTACACCTTC
CASSLHRGFGGYTF
>TRBJ2-5|12|TRBV20-1|.|.
TGCAGTGCTCGACGGGAAATAGAGACCCAGTACTTC
CSARREIETQYF
>TRBJ1-5|13|TRBV20-1|TRBD1|.
TGCAGTGCCACGGACAGGGGATACCAGCCCCAGCATTTT
CSATDRGYQPQHF
>TRBJ2-7|12|TRBV5-1|.|.
TGCGCCAGCAGCCGACACCCTCGGGAGCAGTACTTC
CASSRHPREQYF
>TRBJ1-2|15|TRBV3-1|.|once
TGTGCCAGCAGCCAAGAGGGCAGGATGAACTATGGCTACACCTTC
CASSQEGRMNYGYTF
>TRBJ1-1|11|TRBV29-1|.|.
TGCAGCGTTCTTTTGGGCACTGAAGCTTTCTTT
CSVLLGTEAFF
>TRBJ2-4|13|TRBV5-1|.|.
TGCGCCAGCAGCTCCGACGGACAGTGGATTCAGTACTTC
CASSSDGQWIQYF
>TRBJ1-1|14|TRBV7-2|TRBD1|.
TGTGCCAGCAGCTTAGGGGACAGGAACACTGAAGCTTTCTTT
CASSLGDRNTEAFF
>TRBJ1-1|13|TRBV19|.|.
TGTGCCAGTAGCCCCTCTTTCGGAGCTGAAGCTTTCTTT
CASSPSFGAEAFF
>TRBJ1-1|18|TRBV19|.|.
TGTGCCAGTACCCTCCAATCTCGTGGGGGTGGCATGAACACTGAAGCTTTCTTT
CASTLQSRGGGMNTEAFF
>TRBJ1-1|13|TRBV6-5|.|.
TGTGCCAGCAGTTTTACAGGCCCCACTGAAGCTTTCTTT
CASSFTGPTEAFF
>TRBJ2-2|14|TRBV30|.|.
TGTGCCTGGACGACTAACAGGGACGTCGGGGAGCTGTTTTTT
CAWTTNRDVGELFF
>TRBJ2-3|13|TRBV5-4|.|.
TGTGCCAGCAGCTTGTTTAGTACAGATACGCAGTATTTT
CASSLFSTDTQYF
>TRBJ1-4|15|TRBV3-1|.|.
TGTGCCAGCAGCCAAGAGTTGGGGGTCGGGGAAAAACTGTTTTTT
CASSQELGVGEKLFF
>TRBJ1-6|17|TRBV5-1|TRBD1|.
TGCGCCAGCAGCGCAACATTAGACAGGGATTATAATTCACCCCTCCACTTT
CASSATLDRDYNSPLHF
>TRBJ2-5|13|TRBV5-4|.|once
TGTGCCAGCAGCTCGGACTTATGGGAGACCCAGTACTTC
CASSSDLWETQYF
>TRBJ2-3|11|TRBV13|.|few
TGTGCCAGCAGCTGGCGGGATACGCAGTATTTT
CASSWRDTQYF
>TRBJ1-2|13|TRBV7-9|.|.
TGTGCCAGCAGCTTAAAGGGCGGCACTGGCTACACCTTC
CASSLKGGTGYTF
>TRBJ2-1|15|TRBV9|TRBD2|.
TGTGCCAGCAGCGTTACTAGCGGGCCTTACAATGAGCAGTTCTTC
CASSVTSGPYNEQFF
>TRBJ1-5|13|TRBV9|.|.
TGTGCCAGCAGCGTAGAGGAGTGGCGGCCCCAGCATTTT
CASSVEEWRPQHF
>TRBJ1-1|14|TRBV15|.|.
TGTGCCACCAGCGCTTACACTTCGATCCGTGAAGCTTTCTTT
CATSAYTSIREAFF
>TRBJ1-5|16|TRBV7-2|TRBD1|.
TGTGCCAGCAGCTCCGGGGGCGACAGGGCAACTCAGCCCCAGCATTTT
CASSSGGDRATQPQHF
>TRBJ2-1|14|TRBV7-9|TRBD2|few
TGTGCCAGCTCCCTAGCGGGGCGGTACAATGAGCAGTTCTTC
CASSLAGRYNEQFF
>TRBJ1-1|12|TRBV30|.|few
TGTGCCTGGAGGGTGGGGGTAACTGAAGCTTTCTTT
CAWRVGVTEAFF
>TRBJ1-4|14|TRBV7-9|.|.
TGTGCCAGCTCGGGGACCCTAGGATATGAAAAACTGTTTTTT
CASSGTLGYEKLFF
>TRBJ2-1|15|TRBV20-1|.|.
TGCAGTGCTAGATCCTCGAGGGGTGGGAACAATGAGCAGTTCTTC
CSARSSRGGNNEQFF
>TRBJ2-7|15|TRBV25-1|.|.
TGTGCCAGCAGTGTGTTGGGACCCGGAACCGGTGAGCAGTACTTC
CASSVLGPGTGEQYF
>TRBJ2-3|10|TRBV23-1|.|.
TGCGCCAGCACCTCGTATACGCAGTATTTT
CASTSYTQYF
>TRBJ1-2|13|TRBV30|.|.
TGTGCCTGGAGTGTACTGGGGTTTGGCGGCTACACCTTC
CAWSVLGFGGYTF
>TRBJ2-1|15|TRBV12-3/TRBV12-4|.|.
TGTGCCAGCAGTTTAGTGGCAGCTCCAGGCGATGAGCAGTTCTTC
CASSLVAAPGDEQFF
>TRBJ1-5|12|TRBV6-5|TRBD1|.
TGTGCCAGCAGTAACAGGGGTCAGCCCCAGCATTTT
CASSNRGQPQHF
>TRBJ1-5|16|TRBV18|.|.
TGTGCCAGCTCACGATCGGGGGGCGCCGGTGGACAGCCCCAGCATTTT
CASSRSGGAGGQPQHF
>TRBJ1-1|14|TRBV27|TRBD1|.
TGTGCCAGCAGTCAAAACAGGGGAGTGACTGAAGCTTTCTTT
CASSQNRGVTEAFF
>TRBJ2-5|17|TRBV7-9|TRBD2|.
TGTGCCAGCAGCTTTTCCATCGGACTAGCGGGGGGGGAGACCCAGTACTTC
CASSFSIGLAGGETQYF
>TRBJ2-3|14|TRBV20-1|TRBD2|.
TGCAGTGCTAGTAACCGGGGGGGCCCAGATACGCAGTATTTT
CSASNRGGPDTQYF
>TRBJ1-5|15|TRBV30|.|.
TGTGCCTGGAGTGCAGGGTTAGAAGGCAATCAGCCCCAGCATTTT
CAWSAGLEGNQPQHF
>TRBJ1-2|14|TRBV3-1|TRBD1|.
TGTGCCAGCAGCCTACAGGGGACCCGGCATGGCTACACCTTC
CASSLQGTRHGYTF
>TRBJ1-1|12|TRBV30|.|once
TGTGCCTGGAGCGCACCGGGAGGTAAAGCTTTCTTT
CAWSAPGGKAFF